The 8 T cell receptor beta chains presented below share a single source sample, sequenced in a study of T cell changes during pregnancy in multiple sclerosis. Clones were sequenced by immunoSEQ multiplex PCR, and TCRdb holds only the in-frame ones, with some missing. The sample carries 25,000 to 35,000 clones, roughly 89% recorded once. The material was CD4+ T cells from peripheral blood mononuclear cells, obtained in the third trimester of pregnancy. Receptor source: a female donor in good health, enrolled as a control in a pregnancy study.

CDR3 loop: CAWSYGLANTDTQYF. The CDR3 region has the DNA TGTGCCTGGAGTTACGGACTAGCGAACACAGATACGCAGTATTTT. The chain employs TRBV30 and TRBJ2-3; 9 bases fit TRBD2. The CDR3 is 15 residues long. Germline V gives CDR1 GTSNPN, CDR2 SVGIG (reference sequence). Germline trimming cut 2 bases from V and 2 bases from J; bases unmatched to any gene: 5.

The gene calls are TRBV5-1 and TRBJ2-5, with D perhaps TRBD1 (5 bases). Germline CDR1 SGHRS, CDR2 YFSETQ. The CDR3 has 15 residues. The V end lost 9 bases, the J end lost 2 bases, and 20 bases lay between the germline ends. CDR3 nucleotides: TGCGCCACCCGAAGGGGCGAGACCCTTCAAGAGACCCAGTACTTC. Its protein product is CATRRGETLQETQYF.

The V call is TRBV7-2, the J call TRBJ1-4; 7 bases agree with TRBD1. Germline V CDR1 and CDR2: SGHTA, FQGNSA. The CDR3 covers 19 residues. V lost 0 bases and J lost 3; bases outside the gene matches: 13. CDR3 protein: CASSLAGQGGALANEKLFF. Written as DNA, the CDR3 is TGTGCCAGCAGCTTAGCGGGTCAAGGGGGCGCGTTGGCTAATGAAAAACTGTTTTTT. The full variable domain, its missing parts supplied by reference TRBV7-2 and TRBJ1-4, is GAGVSQSPSNKVTEKGKDVELRCDPISGHTALYWYRQSLGQGLEFLIYFQGNSAPDKSGLPSDRFSAERTGGSVSTLTIQRTQQEDSAVYLCASSLAGQGGALANEKLFFGSGTQLSVL.

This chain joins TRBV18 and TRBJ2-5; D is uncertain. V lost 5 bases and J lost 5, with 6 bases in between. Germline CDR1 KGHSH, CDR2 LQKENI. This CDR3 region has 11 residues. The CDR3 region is CASSDLETQYF. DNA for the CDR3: TGTGCCAGCTCAGACTTGGAGACCCAGTACTTC.

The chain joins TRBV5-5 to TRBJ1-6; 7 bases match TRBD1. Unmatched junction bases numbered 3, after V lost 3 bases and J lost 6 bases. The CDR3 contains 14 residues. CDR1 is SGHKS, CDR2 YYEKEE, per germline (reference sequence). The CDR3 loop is CASSSGQLNSPLHF. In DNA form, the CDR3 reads TGTGCCAGCAGCTCGGGACAGCTTAATTCACCCCTCCACTTT.

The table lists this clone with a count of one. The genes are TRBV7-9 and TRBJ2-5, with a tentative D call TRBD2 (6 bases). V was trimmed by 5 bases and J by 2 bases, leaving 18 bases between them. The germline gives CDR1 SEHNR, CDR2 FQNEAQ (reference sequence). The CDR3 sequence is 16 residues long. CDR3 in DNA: TGTGCCAGCAGCCCTTCGACCGCAGGGAGGCAAGAGACCCAGTACTTC. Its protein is CASSPSTAGRQETQYF. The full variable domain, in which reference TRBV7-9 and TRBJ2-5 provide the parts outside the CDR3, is DTGVSQNPRHKITKRGQNVTFRCDPISEHNRLYWYRQTLGQGPEFLTYFQNEAQLEKSRLLSDRFSAERPKGSFSTLEIQRTEQGDSAMYLCASSPSTAGRQETQYFGPGTRLLVL.

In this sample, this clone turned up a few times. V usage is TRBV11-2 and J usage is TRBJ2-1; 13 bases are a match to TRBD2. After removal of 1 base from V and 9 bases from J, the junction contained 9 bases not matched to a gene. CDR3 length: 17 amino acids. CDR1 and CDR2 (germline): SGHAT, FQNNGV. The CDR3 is CASSLGLLAGGRGEQFF. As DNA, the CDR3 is TGTGCCAGCAGCTTAGGCCTACTAGCGGGAGGGCGAGGTGAGCAGTTCTTC. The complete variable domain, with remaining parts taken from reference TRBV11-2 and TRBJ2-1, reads EAGVAQSPRYKIIEKRQSVAFWCNPISGHATLYWYQQILGQGPKLLIQFQNNGVVDDSQLPKDRFSAERLKGVDSTLKIQPAKLEDSAVYLCASSLGLLAGGRGEQFFGPGTRLTVL.

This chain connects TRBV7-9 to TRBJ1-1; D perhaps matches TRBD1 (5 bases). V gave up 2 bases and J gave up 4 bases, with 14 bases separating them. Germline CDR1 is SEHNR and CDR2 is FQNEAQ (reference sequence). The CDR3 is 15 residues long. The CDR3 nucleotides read TGTGCCAGCAGCTTATTTGGACCTCAGGGCACTGAAGCTTTCTTT. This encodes CASSLFGPQGTEAFF.